These 2 T cell receptor beta chains originate from one sample sequenced in a study of blood T cells in healthy people across ages. Using a J-beta primer mix together with a sample-barcoded 5' primer, a second PCR was run for roughly 6 to 11 cycles. TCRdb passed the 5' RACE reads through MiXCR, listing each CDR3 protein once. The sample yields 1,500,000 or so distinct CDR3 sequences, less than 45% seen once. Input material: blood. The receptors derive from a woman aged 18-29 years in good health.

In this sample, this clonotype turned up a few times. The chain has TRBV4-1 and TRBJ1-1; 7 bases agree with TRBD1. Germline CDR1 is MGHRA and CDR2 is YSYEKL. The CDR3 covers 15 residues. Unmatched junction bases numbered 15, after V lost 3 bases and J lost 11 bases. The CDR3 region is CASSHRDSTMNGAFF. CDR3 coding DNA: TGCGCCAGCAGCCACCGGGACAGTACTATGAATGGGGCTTTCTTT.

The genes are TRBV6-6 and TRBJ2-5; possibly TRBD2 for D (6 bases). The ends were cut back, 6 bases at V and 3 bases at J, with 14 bases in the middle. The CDR3 consists of 14 residues. Germline lookup yields CDR1 MNHNY and CDR2 SVGAGI (reference sequence). Here the CDR3 reads CASREREAKETQYF. As DNA, the CDR3 is TGTGCCAGCAGGGAGAGGGAGGCAAAAGAGACCCAGTACTTC.